This is a list of T cell receptor beta chains from one sample in a study of vaccination and CD4 T cells after COVID-19. Using its own MiXCR run on the PCR reads, TCRdb lists one record per CDR3 protein. The table includes about 10,000 distinct CDR3 sequences, 40% to 50% detected once. These receptors are not linked to any known antigen. Sequences were obtained from CD4+ T cells from blood, cultured in vitro. The receptor source for this set is a human donor who had recovered from COVID-19. CDR3s include the opening cysteine and the closing phenylalanine or tryptophan. D genes are given only for firm matches. Only part of the rows carry a size: once, few, many, or a class if the clone is expanded.

V gene: TRBV10-1; clone size: .; J gene: TRBJ1-1; D gene: .; CDR3 protein: CASSPGLRGRMNTEAFF; CDR3 DNA: TGCGCCAGCAGTCCCGGACTCCGGGGAAGGATGAACACTGAAGCTTTCTTT
V gene: TRBV4-3; clone size: few; J gene: TRBJ1-6; D gene: TRBD1; CDR3 protein: CASSQDGQGTNSPLHF; CDR3 DNA: TGCGCCAGCAGCCAAGATGGACAGGGTACAAATTCACCCCTCCACTTT
V gene: TRBV6-1; clone size: .; J gene: TRBJ1-3; D gene: .; CDR3 protein: CASTKGVREAGNTIYF; CDR3 DNA: TGTGCCAGCACTAAAGGGGTCAGGGAGGCTGGAAACACCATATATTTT
V gene: TRBV25-1; clone size: .; J gene: TRBJ1-2; D gene: .; CDR3 protein: CASSDSGARGYTF; CDR3 DNA: TGTGCCAGCAGTGACTCCGGGGCTCGGGGCTACACCTTC
V gene: TRBV20-1; clone size: .; J gene: TRBJ1-4; D gene: .; CDR3 protein: CSARDRLGTNEKLFF; CDR3 DNA: TGCAGTGCTAGAGATCGACTGGGAACTAATGAAAAACTGTTTTTT
V gene: TRBV12-3/TRBV12-4; clone size: few; J gene: TRBJ1-2; D gene: TRBD1; CDR3 protein: CASSARAGQGGAF; CDR3 DNA: TGTGCCAGCAGTGCCAGAGCTGGACAGGGTGGAGCCTTC
V gene: TRBV7-9; clone size: few; J gene: TRBJ1-4; D gene: TRBD1; CDR3 protein: CASSNRGGEKLFF; CDR3 DNA: TGTGCCAGCAGCAACAGGGGAGGTGAAAAACTGTTTTTT
V gene: TRBV7-9; clone size: few; J gene: TRBJ1-1; D gene: .; CDR3 protein: CASSRAGGLNTEAFF; CDR3 DNA: TGTGCCAGCAGCCGGGCGGGGGGGCTCAACACTGAAGCTTTCTTT
V gene: TRBV5-5; clone size: few; J gene: TRBJ1-5; D gene: TRBD1; CDR3 protein: CASSLVEGARGNQPQHF; CDR3 DNA: TGTGCCAGCAGCTTGGTGGAGGGGGCGAGGGGCAATCAGCCCCAGCATTTT
V gene: TRBV6-5; clone size: few; J gene: TRBJ1-1; D gene: TRBD1; CDR3 protein: CASSSTTGRTEAFF; CDR3 DNA: TGTGCCAGCAGTTCCACGACAGGGCGAACTGAAGCTTTCTTT
V gene: TRBV7-6; clone size: few; J gene: TRBJ2-2; D gene: .; CDR3 protein: CASSLAENTGELFF; CDR3 DNA: TGTGCCAGCAGCTTAGCGGAGAACACCGGGGAGCTGTTTTTT
V gene: TRBV15; clone size: .; J gene: TRBJ2-7; D gene: TRBD1; CDR3 protein: CATSRDLRTGGNEQYF; CDR3 DNA: TGTGCCACCAGCAGAGATCTTAGGACAGGGGGCAACGAGCAGTACTTC
V gene: TRBV20-1; clone size: few; J gene: TRBJ1-1; D gene: .; CDR3 protein: CSARGFMGEAFF; CDR3 DNA: TGCAGTGCTAGGGGTTTCATGGGGGAAGCTTTCTTT
V gene: TRBV20-1; clone size: .; J gene: TRBJ1-1; D gene: .; CDR3 protein: CSARVQQGILFSEAFF; CDR3 DNA: TGCAGTGCTAGAGTGCAACAGGGAATTTTATTTTCTGAAGCTTTCTTT
V gene: TRBV6-1; clone size: .; J gene: TRBJ1-5; D gene: TRBD1; CDR3 protein: CASSEYRGHQPQHF; CDR3 DNA: TGTGCCAGCAGTGAATACAGGGGTCATCAGCCCCAGCATTTT
V gene: TRBV6-1; clone size: .; J gene: TRBJ1-2; D gene: TRBD1; CDR3 protein: CASSLTGEGYGYTF; CDR3 DNA: TGTGCCAGCAGCCTAACAGGGGAAGGCTATGGCTACACCTTC
V gene: TRBV2; clone size: .; J gene: TRBJ1-3; D gene: .; CDR3 protein: CASRRAVSTPGNTIYF; CDR3 DNA: TGTGCCAGCAGAAGGGCGGTCTCCACCCCTGGAAACACCATATATTTT
V gene: TRBV12-3/TRBV12-4; clone size: .; J gene: TRBJ2-2; D gene: .; CDR3 protein: CASRTGAGNTGELFF; CDR3 DNA: TGTGCCAGCAGAACCGGGGCAGGGAACACCGGGGAGCTGTTTTTT
V gene: TRBV7-9; clone size: .; J gene: TRBJ1-1; D gene: .; CDR3 protein: CASSLVLNTEAFF; CDR3 DNA: TGTGCCAGCAGCTTAGTCCTGAACACTGAAGCTTTCTTT
V gene: TRBV20-1; clone size: few; J gene: TRBJ1-1; D gene: .; CDR3 protein: CSAGGEAFF; CDR3 DNA: TGCAGTGCTGGGGGGGAAGCTTTCTTT
V gene: TRBV7-8; clone size: few; J gene: TRBJ1-6; D gene: .; CDR3 protein: CASSLARVGSSPLHF; CDR3 DNA: TGTGCCAGCAGCTTAGCCAGGGTTGGGAGTTCACCCCTCCACTTT
V gene: TRBV7-2; clone size: few; J gene: TRBJ1-6; D gene: TRBD1; CDR3 protein: CASSLGTGGGSPLHF; CDR3 DNA: TGTGCCAGCAGCTTAGGGACAGGGGGCGGGTCACCCCTCCACTTT
V gene: TRBV10-3; clone size: .; J gene: TRBJ1-2; D gene: .; CDR3 protein: CATNGFEDYGYTF; CDR3 DNA: TGTGCCACCAATGGATTCGAAGACTATGGCTACACCTTC
V gene: TRBV20-1; clone size: .; J gene: TRBJ1-4; D gene: .; CDR3 protein: CSAFPVRGLNEKLFF; CDR3 DNA: TGCAGTGCTTTCCCCGTTAGAGGCCTCAATGAAAAACTGTTTTTT
V gene: TRBV10-3; clone size: few; J gene: TRBJ1-4; D gene: .; CDR3 protein: CAISGGPGEKLFF; CDR3 DNA: TGTGCCATCAGCGGCGGGCCGGGGGAAAAACTGTTTTTT
V gene: TRBV20-1; clone size: .; J gene: TRBJ2-3; D gene: .; CDR3 protein: CSARDRGPDTQYF; CDR3 DNA: TGCAGTGCTAGAGATCGGGGCCCAGATACGCAGTATTTT
V gene: TRBV11-1; clone size: .; J gene: TRBJ1-2; D gene: TRBD1; CDR3 protein: CASSLVPGQWKYGYTF; CDR3 DNA: TGTGCCAGCAGCTTAGTTCCGGGACAGTGGAAATATGGCTACACCTTC
V gene: TRBV6-1; clone size: few; J gene: TRBJ2-5; D gene: TRBD2; CDR3 protein: CASSHPPLSGGVGETQYF; CDR3 DNA: TGTGCCAGCAGTCACCCTCCCTTGAGCGGGGGGGTTGGAGAGACCCAGTACTTC
V gene: TRBV27; clone size: .; J gene: TRBJ1-4; D gene: .; CDR3 protein: CASSLNFNEKLFF; CDR3 DNA: TGTGCCAGCAGTTTAAACTTTAATGAAAAACTGTTTTTT
V gene: TRBV11-2; clone size: .; J gene: TRBJ2-7; D gene: .; CDR3 protein: CASSLAPDYEQYF; CDR3 DNA: TGTGCCAGCAGCTTAGCTCCAGACTACGAGCAGTACTTC
V gene: TRBV5-4; clone size: few; J gene: TRBJ1-2; D gene: .; CDR3 protein: CASSPGGGLDGYTF; CDR3 DNA: TGTGCCAGCAGCCCGGGGGGGGGACTGGATGGCTACACCTTC
V gene: TRBV4-1; clone size: .; J gene: TRBJ1-1; D gene: TRBD1; CDR3 protein: CASSLPVTGKRVMNTEAFF; CDR3 DNA: TGCGCCAGCAGCCTCCCAGTGACAGGGAAGAGGGTTATGAACACTGAAGCTTTCTTT
V gene: TRBV21-1; clone size: once; J gene: TRBJ2-3; D gene: .; CDR3 protein: CASSKPGLDGDTDTQYF; CDR3 DNA: TGTGCCAGCAGCAAGCCGGGACTAGACGGGGACACAGATACGCAGTATTTT
V gene: TRBV2; clone size: .; J gene: TRBJ1-1; D gene: .; CDR3 protein: CASSEEVGQGDTEAFF; CDR3 DNA: TGTGCCAGCAGTGAAGAGGTAGGGCAGGGAGACACTGAAGCTTTCTTT
V gene: TRBV6-1; clone size: few; J gene: TRBJ1-2; D gene: .; CDR3 protein: CASSDQKGGYGYTF; CDR3 DNA: TGTGCCAGCAGTGACCAAAAGGGGGGCTATGGCTACACCTTC
V gene: TRBV6-2/TRBV6-3; clone size: few; J gene: TRBJ1-2; D gene: TRBD1; CDR3 protein: CASNDRGRDGYTF; CDR3 DNA: TGTGCCAGCAACGACAGGGGACGGGATGGCTACACCTTC
V gene: TRBV19; clone size: .; J gene: TRBJ2-2; D gene: .; CDR3 protein: CASIDSVQTNTGELFF; CDR3 DNA: TGTGCCAGTATCGATTCAGTACAGACGAACACCGGGGAGCTGTTTTTT
V gene: TRBV6-2/TRBV6-3; clone size: .; J gene: TRBJ1-2; D gene: TRBD1; CDR3 protein: CASRSPGTGGAGGYTF; CDR3 DNA: TGTGCCAGCAGATCCCCCGGGACAGGGGGCGCGGGGGGCTACACCTTC
V gene: TRBV7-9; clone size: .; J gene: TRBJ2-7; D gene: .; CDR3 protein: CASSLRSYEQYF; CDR3 DNA: TGTGCCAGCAGCCTTCGCTCTTACGAGCAGTACTTC
V gene: TRBV2; clone size: .; J gene: TRBJ2-3; D gene: TRBD2; CDR3 protein: CASILAGGPDTQYF; CDR3 DNA: TGTGCCAGCATCTTAGCGGGTGGGCCAGATACGCAGTATTTT
V gene: TRBV6-2/TRBV6-3; clone size: .; J gene: TRBJ2-3; D gene: TRBD2; CDR3 protein: CASSPLAGGNTDTQYF; CDR3 DNA: TGTGCCAGCAGTCCACTAGCGGGGGGAAACACAGATACGCAGTATTTT
V gene: TRBV7-9; clone size: .; J gene: TRBJ2-1; D gene: .; CDR3 protein: CASSLVGSRFNEQFF; CDR3 DNA: TGTGCCAGCAGCTTAGTAGGATCCCGGTTCAATGAGCAGTTCTTC
V gene: TRBV5-4; clone size: few; J gene: TRBJ2-5; D gene: .; CDR3 protein: CASSLVGQETQYF; CDR3 DNA: TGTGCCAGCAGCTTGGTCGGCCAAGAGACCCAGTACTTC
V gene: TRBV6-2/TRBV6-3; clone size: .; J gene: TRBJ2-2; D gene: .; CDR3 protein: CASSYAGHLNTGELFF; CDR3 DNA: TGTGCCAGCAGTTACGCCGGACACCTGAACACCGGGGAGCTGTTTTTT
V gene: TRBV7-6; clone size: .; J gene: TRBJ2-1; D gene: .; CDR3 protein: CASSPSPGDHNEQFF; CDR3 DNA: TGTGCCAGCAGCCCATCCCCGGGGGACCACAATGAGCAGTTCTTC
V gene: TRBV5-4; clone size: .; J gene: TRBJ2-6; D gene: .; CDR3 protein: CASSLGSGGPANVLTF; CDR3 DNA: TGTGCCAGCAGCTTGGGGAGCGGCGGACCCGCCAACGTCCTGACTTTC
V gene: TRBV12-3/TRBV12-4; clone size: .; J gene: TRBJ2-3; D gene: TRBD2; CDR3 protein: CASSRGGADTQYF; CDR3 DNA: TGTGCCAGTTCGCGGGGGGGCGCAGATACGCAGTATTTT
V gene: TRBV5-1; clone size: .; J gene: TRBJ2-5; D gene: .; CDR3 protein: CASSLLYGETQYF; CDR3 DNA: TGCGCCAGCAGCTTGTTATACGGAGAGACCCAGTACTTC
V gene: TRBV20-1; clone size: few; J gene: TRBJ2-2; D gene: .; CDR3 protein: CSAPNPLGTGELFF; CDR3 DNA: TGCAGTGCTCCCAATCCTCTAGGGACCGGGGAGCTGTTTTTT
V gene: TRBV7-2; clone size: .; J gene: TRBJ1-2; D gene: .; CDR3 protein: CASSLGRGSYTF; CDR3 DNA: TGTGCCAGTAGCTTAGGCCGGGGGAGCTACACCTTC
V gene: TRBV3-1; clone size: .; J gene: TRBJ1-1; D gene: .; CDR3 protein: CASSTKWGNTEAFF; CDR3 DNA: TGTGCCAGCAGCACCAAGTGGGGGAACACTGAAGCTTTCTTT
V gene: TRBV19; clone size: .; J gene: TRBJ1-4; D gene: TRBD1; CDR3 protein: CASSNRDSLNEKLFF; CDR3 DNA: TGTGCCAGTAGTAACCGGGACAGCCTTAATGAAAAACTGTTTTTT
V gene: TRBV25-1; clone size: once; J gene: TRBJ1-4; D gene: TRBD1; CDR3 protein: CASRDRGGEKLFF; CDR3 DNA: TGTGCCAGCAGGGACAGGGGAGGGGAAAAACTGTTTTTT
V gene: TRBV19; clone size: few; J gene: TRBJ2-2; D gene: TRBD2; CDR3 protein: CASDPGGGLNANTGELFF; CDR3 DNA: TGTGCCAGTGACCCGGGGGGAGGGCTGAACGCGAACACCGGGGAGCTGTTTTTT
V gene: TRBV19; clone size: .; J gene: TRBJ2-7; D gene: TRBD1; CDR3 protein: CASSIWGQGAYEQYF; CDR3 DNA: TGTGCCAGTAGTATTTGGGGACAGGGGGCCTACGAGCAGTACTTC
V gene: TRBV6-1; clone size: few; J gene: TRBJ1-3; D gene: .; CDR3 protein: CASSRLGRGTFHGNTIYF; CDR3 DNA: TGTGCCAGCAGCCGACTAGGAAGAGGGACCTTTCACGGAAACACCATATATTTT
V gene: TRBV5-4; clone size: .; J gene: TRBJ2-5; D gene: .; CDR3 protein: CASSLKGVGETQYF; CDR3 DNA: TGTGCCAGCAGCTTAAAGGGGGTTGGGGAGACCCAGTACTTC
V gene: TRBV27; clone size: .; J gene: TRBJ1-2; D gene: .; CDR3 protein: CASSLSGRLSPVRYSYGYTF; CDR3 DNA: TGTGCCAGCAGTTTATCGGGCAGACTATCCCCAGTTCGATATAGCTATGGCTACACCTTC
V gene: TRBV12-3/TRBV12-4; clone size: .; J gene: TRBJ1-1; D gene: .; CDR3 protein: CASSLAGMNTEAFF; CDR3 DNA: TGTGCCAGCAGTTTAGCCGGGATGAACACTGAAGCTTTCTTT
V gene: TRBV7-8; clone size: few; J gene: TRBJ1-1; D gene: TRBD1; CDR3 protein: CASSSTQGATAFF; CDR3 DNA: TGTGCCAGCAGCTCCACACAGGGGGCAACAGCTTTCTTT